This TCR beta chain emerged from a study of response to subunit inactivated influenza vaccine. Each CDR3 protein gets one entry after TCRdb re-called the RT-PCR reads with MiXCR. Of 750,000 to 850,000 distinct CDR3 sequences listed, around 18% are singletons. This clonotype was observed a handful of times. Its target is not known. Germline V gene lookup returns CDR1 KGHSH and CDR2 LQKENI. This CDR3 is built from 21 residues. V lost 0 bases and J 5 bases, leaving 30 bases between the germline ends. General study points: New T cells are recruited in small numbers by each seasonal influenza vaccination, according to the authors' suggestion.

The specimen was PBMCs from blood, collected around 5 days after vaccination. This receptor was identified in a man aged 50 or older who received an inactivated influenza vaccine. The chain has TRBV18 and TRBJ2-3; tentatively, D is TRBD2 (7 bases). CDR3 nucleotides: TGTGCCAGCTCACCACCGAACGGTAGGGGGGGTAGCGGAACCGCCCGAGATACGCAGTATTTT. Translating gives CASSPPNGRGGSGTARDTQYF. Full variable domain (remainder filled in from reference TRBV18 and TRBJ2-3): NAGVMQNPRHLVRRRGQEARLRCSPMKGHSHVYWYRQLPEEGLKFMVYLQKENIIDESGMPKERFSAEFPKEGPSILRIQQVVRGDSAAYFCASSPPNGRGGSGTARDTQYFGPGTRLTVL.